This T cell receptor (beta chain) was identified in a study of T cell changes during pregnancy in multiple sclerosis. After removal of 5 bases from V and 2 bases from J, the junction contained 1 base not matched to a gene. The germline gives CDR1 MRHNA, CDR2 SNTAGT. The CDR3 has 14 residues. The data were produced by immunoSEQ multiplex PCR, yet TCRdb's version contains in-frame clones alone and is incomplete. The sample contains 40,000 to 45,000 clones, roughly 94% of which appear only once. This receptor was taken from a female donor with multiple sclerosis, enrolled in a pregnancy study. Sequencing was performed on peripheral blood, taken in the third trimester of pregnancy. This rearrangement joins TRBV6-4 to TRBJ2-3; TRBD2 matches 10 bases. Here the CDR3 reads CASSSGGATDTQYF. DNA of the CDR3: TGTGCCAGCAGTAGCGGGGGGGCCACAGATACGCAGTATTTT.